This TCR beta chain was captured in a study of cytomegalovirus exposure and HLA in healthy donors. Background on the study: Earlier results showed 117 million unique TCR beta sequences derived from around 170 million T cells.

PCR primers comprised 60 Vbeta and 13 Jbeta primers. Measured with immunoSEQ multiplex PCR; TCRdb has only the in-frame clones, and not every one. Here the sample spans about 120,000 clones, around 74% being singletons. General study points: Sequences of the TCR beta chain were said to predict the HLA-A and HLA-B alleles of most subjects accurately. A later analysis linked around 15,000 TCR beta sequences to HLA alleles at 0.05 false discovery rate.

This clone was observed a handful of times. Its antigen is currently unknown. Germline loops: CDR1 SNHLY, CDR2 FYNNEI. Trimming took off 9 bases at V and 5 bases at J, with 16 bases between the two ends. CDR3 length: 14 residues. The chain couples TRBV2 to TRBJ1-4; D unclear. The sequenced material came from PBMCs. The sequence was collected from a woman under 30 in good health and CMV-seronegative. CDR3 DNA: TGTGCCAGTCGCAAGAGGGTTTTGAATGAAAAACTGTTTTTT. Translated: CASRKRVLNEKLFF.